A single T cell receptor (beta chain) is shown here with its context. Its antigen remains undetermined. This may arise from a read error, as a much more abundant clone is one base away. The data derive from a study of T cells in Graves' hyperthyroidism and ophthalmopathy (dated by TCRdb to between 2018 and 2021). Some background on the complete study: Peripheral blood was collected at initial diagnosis, before any treatment. A discovery cohort of roughly 96 patients, about 43 with Graves' ophthalmopathy and over 55 with stable Graves' hyperthyroidism, was used to find distinguishing TCR V-J signatures. The 100 or so discovery patients were randomly split 7:3 into training and test sets. Once sampling was done, hyperthyroidism patients were given methimazole at a starting dose of 30 mg daily, whereas ophthalmopathy patients were given high-dose intravenous methylprednisolone. According to the paper, TCR Vbeta CDR3 sequencing was carried out on approximately 140 peripheral blood samples, which came from approximately 41 ophthalmopathy, some 73 hyperthyroidism and roughly 17 progressor patients. In addition, the study compared T-cell repertoires in thyroid tissue and in blood from about 6 Graves' hyperthyroidism patients. An independent validation cohort of fewer than 20 hyperthyroidism patients and some 15 patients who later progressed to ophthalmopathy tested prospective prediction of ophthalmopathy. Broad study findings and their caveats: No statistical method was used to set the sample size in advance, and investigators knew the group allocation. A 13 V-J signature model separated ophthalmopathy from stable hyperthyroidism, with over 85% sensitivity and roughly 81% specificity in cross-validation and 80%/75% in testing. In validation, the model predicted progression to ophthalmopathy a median of roughly 6.1 months before onset, with around 70% sensitivity and roughly 79% specificity. Most expanded thyroid clonotypes (frequency above 0.001) were also found in blood, which suggests that blood repertoires may mirror thyroid immune responses.

Graves' hyperthyroidism was defined as stable when no progression to ophthalmopathy occurred over 18 months of follow-up. The hyperthyroidism patients were between 18 and 65 years old and newly diagnosed, with a disease duration of less than 2 months. Any patient with an uncontrolled infection, another autoimmune disease, pregnancy or lactation was excluded. Clinical symptoms, serum thyroxine and TRAb, thyroid ultrasound, and orbital computed tomography formed the basis for the diagnoses. PBMCs were separated from roughly 10 ml of fresh peripheral blood using Ficoll-Paque density gradient centrifugation. Trizol reagent was used to extract total RNA, and RNA quality was then checked on an Agilent 2100 Bioanalyzer. TCR beta CDR3 regions were amplified from RNA transcripts. The first round of RT-PCR for the TCR CDR3 was performed with the HTBI primer set and the Qiagen OneStep RT-PCR kit. Libraries were constructed in a second round of multiplex PCR, after which size selection and purification were carried out. Sequencing of the libraries was done on an Illumina HiSeq2000 using paired-end 100 bp reads. The authors processed their data as follows. SOAPnuke was used to process the raw data, with reads discarded if the reads contained adapters or uncalled bases, had a mean Phred below 15, or lacked an exact constant-primer or identifier match. COPE v1.2.5 was used to merge high-quality paired reads, and clonotypes were defined as unique nucleotide sequences. Clonotypes were aligned to IMGT TRBV, TRBD and TRBJ reference segments using MiTCR v1.1. Only V-J combinations with frequency above 0.0001, covering 99% to 99.2% of repertoires, were analysed. The TCS score was defined as the ratio of F50 (clonal expansion) to E x V (chaos), calculated using BLOSUM62-based TCRdist between CDR3 peptides within each V-J. Welch's t-statistics and random forest reduced several hundred V-J features to fewer than 15, which were used in a naive Bayes classifier (R e1071). The public sequencing data were trimmed at Q25 with fastp and processed into clonotypes with MiXCR by TCRdb, which kept only in-frame beta chains. Rows merge per CDR3 protein into single entries with the most common DNA and genes. These V and J calls originate from TCRdb's pipeline instead of the authors' own analysis. Counted in this sample were fewer than 350,000 distinct CDR3 sequences; 21% of them appeared once. The ten largest make up about 50% of the sample.

Unmatched junction bases come to 9, with V trimmed by 5 bases and J by 6 bases. CDR1 is given as LNHDA and CDR2 as SQIVND, both from the germline V gene (reference sequence). Its CDR3 holds 15 amino acids, cysteine through phenylalanine. Only the CDR3 portion is preserved as DNA: 45 bases, with reading frame beginning at the first base. Input material: blood. The rearranged segments are TRBV19 and TRBJ1-5; 8 junctional bases match TRBD1. This clonotype was sampled from a woman aged 45-59 years with Graves' hyperthyroidism. The nucleotide sequence is TGTGCCAGTAGTTCCTCGGCAGGGGGCAGTCAGCCCCAGCATTTT. Protein translation: CASSSSAGGSQPQHF.